These 15 T cell receptor beta chains came from one sample sequenced in a study of T cell responses to AZD1222 COVID-19 vaccine. TCRdb keeps only in-frame clones here, not all; method: immunoSEQ multiplex PCR. Among 150,000 to 200,000 clones listed, 80% to 95% were seen once. The sequencing here drew on peripheral blood, taken 28 days after the second AZD1222 dose. These receptors were obtained from an adult who received the AZD1222 COVID-19 vaccine.

The chain joins TRBV10-3 to TRBJ1-2, with D tentatively TRBD1 (6 bases). CDR1 and CDR2 (germline): ENHRY, SYGVKD. The V end lost 2 bases, the J end lost 3 bases, and 7 bases lay between the germline ends. The CDR3 totals 13 residues. In nucleotides, the CDR3 is TGTGCCATCAGTGAGAGGACAGACTATGGCTACACCTTC. Encoded protein: CAISERTDYGYTF.

In this sample, this clone turned up once. The chain employs TRBV5-4 and TRBJ2-5; 10 positions match TRBD1. CDR1 and CDR2 (germline): SGHNT, YYREEE (reference sequence). Trimming cost V 4 bases and J 5 bases; bases outside gene matches: 8. CDR3 size: 15 residues. The CDR3 coding sequence is TGTGCCAGCAGCATATCGACAGGGGGCGGGGAGACCCAGTACTTC. This encodes CASSISTGGGETQYF. Supplemented by reference TRBV5-4 and TRBJ2-5, the full variable domain reads ETGVTQSPTHLIKTRGQQVTLRCSSQSGHNTVSWYQQALGQGPQFIFQYYREEENGRGNFPPRFSGLQFPNYSSELNVNALELDDSALYLCASSISTGGGETQYFGPGTRLLVL.

The CDR3 region is CASSSPYEQYF. DNA of the CDR3: TGTGCCAGCAGTTCCCCCTACGAGCAGTACTTC. The chain uses TRBV28 and TRBJ2-7; D is unresolved. Trimming stripped 4 bases from V and 2 bases from J, with 3 bases between. Germline-derived CDR1 and CDR2 are MDHEN and SYDVKM. The CDR3 has 11 amino acids.

The chain employs TRBV25-1 and TRBJ2-7; 9 bases match TRBD2. The length of the CDR3 is 13 residues. V was pared by 8 bases and J by 6 bases, with 8 bases of the junction left unmatched. Per the germline V gene, CDR1 is MGHDK and CDR2 is SYGVNS. DNA for the CDR3: TGTGCCAGCCTCGAGGCGGGAGGGGTCGAGCAGTACTTC. Its protein product is CASLEAGGVEQYF.

This clone was detected a few times. The chain is built from TRBV7-8 and TRBJ2-1; D is tentatively TRBD1 or TRBD2 (5 bases each). V was clipped by 5 bases and J by 7 bases, with 30 bases between them. The V gene's germline CDR1 is SGHVS and CDR2 FQNEAQ. This CDR3 contains 19 residues. Here the CDR3 DNA reads TGTGCCAGCAGCCCCCTCCGGCTAGCCGCTTCGGGGCCAATTAATGAGCAGTTCTTC. As protein: CASSPLRLAASGPINEQFF.

The chain has TRBV4-1 and TRBJ1-5; D not resolved. Germline V gene sequence: CDR1 MGHRA, CDR2 YSYEKL. Trimming pared 4 bases from V and 5 bases from J, leaving 9 bases between. The CDR3 runs 13 residues. The CDR3 region has the DNA TGCGCCAGCAGCCCAAGCCCTTATCAGCCCCAGCATTTT. Translating it yields CASSPSPYQPQHF.

V and J are TRBV6-2 or TRBV6-3 and TRBJ2-1; TRBD2 matches 7 bases. The CDR3 totals 16 residues. V gave up 6 bases and J gave up 0 bases; unmatched junction bases: 8. The germline CDR1 and CDR2 sequences are MNHEY and SVGEGT. The CDR3 DNA reads as TGTGCCAGCAGCGAACGGGGGGACCTCTCCTACAATGAGCAGTTCTTC. The encoded protein is CASSERGDLSYNEQFF.

The chain couples TRBV4-3 to TRBJ2-1; 8 bases align to TRBD2. Germline trimming cut 3 bases from V and 6 bases from J; bases unmatched to any gene: 10. Germline CDR1 LGHNA, CDR2 YSLEER. The CDR3 totals 16 residues. The CDR3 DNA reads TGCGCCAGCAGCCACCACACTAGCGGTGGGGTCAATGAGCAGTTCTTC. Its protein is CASSHHTSGGVNEQFF.

The rearrangement joins TRBV7-3 to TRBJ1-4; D gene ambiguous. The CDR3 covers 16 residues. Deletions cut 5 bases from V and 0 bases from J, with 13 bases between. Germline CDR1 is SGHTA and CDR2 is FQGTGA. The CDR3 here is CASSAPLRATNEKLFF. CDR3 sequence (DNA): TGTGCCAGCAGCGCCCCCCTCCGGGCAACTAATGAAAAACTGTTTTTT.

V and J are TRBV11-1 and TRBJ2-5, with D possibly TRBD1 on 6 matching bases. This CDR3 is 13 amino acids long. CDR1 and CDR2 from the germline V gene are SGHAT and FQDESV (reference sequence). V was shortened by 6 bases and J by 4 bases, with 12 bases between the two germline ends. CDR3 sequence reads: CASSGGGRETQYF. The CDR3, as DNA: TGTGCCAGCAGTGGGGGCGGGCGAGAGACCCAGTACTTC.

For the CDR3, the DNA is TGTGCCAGCACGAGTGCCACAGGGGGCGAGACTGAAGCTTTCTTT. It codes for CASTSATGGETEAFF. The V gene is TRBV7-9, the J gene TRBJ1-1; 9 bases line up with TRBD1. This CDR3 has 15 residues. Trimming took 7 bases from V and 5 from J; bases not matched to a gene: 11. Germline V gene lookup returns CDR1 SEHNR and CDR2 FQNEAQ (reference sequence). The whole variable domain, remainder taken from reference TRBV7-9 and TRBJ1-1, is DTGVSQNPRHKITKRGQNVTFRCDPISEHNRLYWYRQTLGQGPEFLTYFQNEAQLEKSRLLSDRFSAERPKGSFSTLEIQRTEQGDSAMYLCASTSATGGETEAFFGQGTRLTVV.

The chain combines TRBV5-4 with TRBJ1-6; 10 nucleotides agree with TRBD1. V trimming: 3 bases; J trimming: 7 bases; junction bases outside the gene matches: 4. Germline CDR1 and CDR2: SGHNT and YYREEE (reference sequence). There are 15 residues in the CDR3. CDR3 protein: CASSSEGQGNSPLHF. The CDR3 coding sequence is TGTGCCAGCAGCTCGGAGGGACAGGGGAATTCACCCCTCCACTTT.

The rearrangement joins TRBV12-3 or TRBV12-4 to TRBJ1-2; the D gene is possibly TRBD1 (5 bases). The CDR3 extends over 12 amino acids. The V and J ends lost 7 bases and 8 bases respectively, with 14 bases between them. The CDR3 nucleotides are TGTGCCAGCACCTTCGGGGGGGAAGGCTACACCTTC. As protein: CASTFGGEGYTF.

V gene TRBV7-8 combines with J gene TRBJ2-3, with D maybe TRBD1 (7 bases). The CDR3 has 16 residues. Trimming took 4 bases from V and 0 from J, leaving 14 bases between them. Germline V CDR1 and CDR2: SGHVS, FQNEAQ. DNA of the CDR3: TGTGCCAGCAGCTCGCCGACAGGGACTAGCACAGATACGCAGTATTTT. This sequence encodes CASSSPTGTSTDTQYF.

The chain couples TRBV5-8 to TRBJ1-4; D is possibly TRBD1 (5 bases). Germline V CDR1 and CDR2: SGHTS, YDEGEE. V gave up 0 bases and J gave up 6 bases, with 15 bases separating them. This CDR3 contains 16 residues. CDR3 sequence reads: CASSLGTRTADEKLFF. CDR3 nucleotide sequence: TGTGCCAGCAGCTTGGGGACACGTACGGCGGATGAAAAACTGTTTTTT.